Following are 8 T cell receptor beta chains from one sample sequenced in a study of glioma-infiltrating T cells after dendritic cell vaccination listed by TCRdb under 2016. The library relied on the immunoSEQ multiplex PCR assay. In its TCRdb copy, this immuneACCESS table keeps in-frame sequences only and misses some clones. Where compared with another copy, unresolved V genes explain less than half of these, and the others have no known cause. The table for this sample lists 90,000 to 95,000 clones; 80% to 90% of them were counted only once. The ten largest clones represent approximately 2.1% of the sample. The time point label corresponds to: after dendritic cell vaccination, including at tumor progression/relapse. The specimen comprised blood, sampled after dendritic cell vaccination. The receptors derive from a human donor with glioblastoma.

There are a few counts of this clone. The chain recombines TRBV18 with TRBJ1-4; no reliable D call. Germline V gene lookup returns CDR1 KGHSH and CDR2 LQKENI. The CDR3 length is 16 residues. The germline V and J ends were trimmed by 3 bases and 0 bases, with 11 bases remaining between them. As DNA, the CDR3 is TGTGCCAGCTCACCCCGTACGAGTGCAACTAATGAAAAACTGTTTTTT. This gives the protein CASSPRTSATNEKLFF.

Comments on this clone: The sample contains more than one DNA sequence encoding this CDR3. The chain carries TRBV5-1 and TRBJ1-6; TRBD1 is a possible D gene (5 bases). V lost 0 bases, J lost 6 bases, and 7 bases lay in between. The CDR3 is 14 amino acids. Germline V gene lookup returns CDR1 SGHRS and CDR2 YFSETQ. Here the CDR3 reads CASSLDQGNSPLHF. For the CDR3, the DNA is TGCGCCAGCAGCTTGGATCAGGGTAATTCACCCCTCCACTTT.

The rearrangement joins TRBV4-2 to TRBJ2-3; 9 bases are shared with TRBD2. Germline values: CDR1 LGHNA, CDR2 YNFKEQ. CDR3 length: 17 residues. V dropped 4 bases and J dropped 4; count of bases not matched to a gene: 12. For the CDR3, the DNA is TGTGCCAGCAGCCCACTCCGCTGGCGGGAGGGGGCAGATACGCAGTATTTT. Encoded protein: CASSPLRWREGADTQYF.

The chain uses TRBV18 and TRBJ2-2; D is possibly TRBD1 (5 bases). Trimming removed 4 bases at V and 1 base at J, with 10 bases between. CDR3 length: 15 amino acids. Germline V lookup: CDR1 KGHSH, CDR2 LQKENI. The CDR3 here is CASSRVQGNTGELFF. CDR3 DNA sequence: TGTGCCAGCTCACGGGTTCAGGGGAACACCGGGGAGCTGTTTTTT.

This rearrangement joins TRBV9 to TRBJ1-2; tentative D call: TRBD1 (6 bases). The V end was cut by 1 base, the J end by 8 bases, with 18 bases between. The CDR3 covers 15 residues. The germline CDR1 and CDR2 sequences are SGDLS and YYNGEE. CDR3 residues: CASSVTGSPTGGYTF. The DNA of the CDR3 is TGTGCCAGCAGCGTAACAGGGTCCCCTACTGGGGGCTACACCTTC.

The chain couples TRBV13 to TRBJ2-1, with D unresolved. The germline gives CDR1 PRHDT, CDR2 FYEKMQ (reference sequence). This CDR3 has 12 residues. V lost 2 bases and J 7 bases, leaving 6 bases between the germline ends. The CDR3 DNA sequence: TGTGCCAGCAGCTTATCCCCAAATGAGCAGTTCTTC. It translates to CASSLSPNEQFF.

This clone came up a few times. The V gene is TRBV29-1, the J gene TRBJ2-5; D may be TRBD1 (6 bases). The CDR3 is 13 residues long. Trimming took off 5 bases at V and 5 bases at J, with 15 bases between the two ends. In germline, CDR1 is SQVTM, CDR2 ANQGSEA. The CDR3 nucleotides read TGCAGCGTTCAGGCGGTGGGGGCTGAGACCCAGTACTTC. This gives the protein CSVQAVGAETQYF.

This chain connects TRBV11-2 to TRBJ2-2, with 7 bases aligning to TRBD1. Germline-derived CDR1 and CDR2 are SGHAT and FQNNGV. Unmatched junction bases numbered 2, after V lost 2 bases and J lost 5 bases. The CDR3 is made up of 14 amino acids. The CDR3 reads CASSLNRGTGELFF. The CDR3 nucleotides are TGTGCCAGCAGCTTAAACAGGGGTACCGGGGAGCTGTTTTTT.